Following are 2 T cell receptor beta chains from one sample sequenced in a study of Ad26.COV2.S vaccination and SARS-CoV-2 variants. Indicated treatment: roughly 19 received Ad26.COV2.S at low or high dose, single or two shots; about 5 received placebo; per-sample allocation not given. Samples came from day 63 after the first vaccine or placebo injection. Only in-frame clones appear in the TCRdb table, and some are missing; sequencing was by immunoSEQ multiplex PCR. Found here are some 350,000 clones, approximately 87% of them singletons; the top ten hold about 5.4%. This specimen was peripheral blood, taken in a trial of Ad26.COV2.S vaccine versus placebo. The receptor source for this set is a person aged 18-60 years who received the Ad26.COV2.S COVID-19 vaccine or a placebo.

This chain uses TRBV2 with TRBJ1-5; D is possibly TRBD1 (5 bases). Germline CDR1 and CDR2: SNHLY and FYNNEI. The CDR3 extends over 15 amino acids. Trimming took 7 bases from V and 1 from J, leaving 14 bases between them. CDR3 amino acids: CASKPQGPSNQPQHF. Here the CDR3 DNA reads TGTGCCAGCAAGCCTCAGGGACCGAGCAATCAGCCCCAGCATTTT.

The gene calls are TRBV7-2 and TRBJ1-3, with D unresolved. The CDR3 length is 14 residues. Trimming pared 6 bases from V and 0 bases from J, leaving 9 bases between. Germline V gives CDR1 SGHTA, CDR2 FQGNSA. CDR3 bases: TGTGCCAGCAGTTACAGAAGCTCTGGAAACACCATATATTTT. Translating gives CASSYRSSGNTIYF.